Listed here is a single T cell receptor (beta chain). Its antigen is as yet unknown. The CDR3 is 19 residues long. J lost 1 base, V lost 6 bases, and 19 bases had no gene match. Germline CDR1 LGHNT, CDR2 FRNRAP. The record originates from a study of cytomegalovirus exposure and HLA in healthy donors. For the study at large: Earlier results showed roughly 110 million unique TCR beta sequences derived from approximately 170 million T cells. There were just under 400 genotyped donors. Of these, 81% fell in the genetic ancestry cluster associated with self-reported Caucasian donors.

Points from the study as a whole: Earlier analysis yielded a pattern in which most TCR beta V segments were productive about 87% or about 30% of the time. Reported results showed that the classifier diagnosed cytomegalovirus status with high specificity and sensitivity.

PCR was performed using 60 Vbeta and 13 Jbeta primers. The repertoire was sequenced with immunoSEQ multiplex PCR; TCRdb's copy has only in-frame clones and lacks some. The sample includes about 220,000 clones, around 76% of them seen just once. The gene calls are TRBV12-5 and TRBJ1-1, with 8 nucleotides matching TRBD1. The receptor comes from a young man in good health and CMV-seronegative. What was sequenced was PBMCs. CDR3 nucleotide sequence: TGTGCTAGTGGATCAGGACTCAGGGGGCTGAGGAGGAGGAACACTGAAGCTTTCTTT. Encoded protein: CASGSGLRGLRRRNTEAFF. The full variable domain, rest sourced from reference TRBV12-5 and TRBJ1-1, is DARVTQTPRHKVTEMGQEVTMRCQPILGHNTVFWYRQTMMQGLELLAYFRNRAPLDDSGMPKDRFSAEMPDATLATLKIQPSEPRDSAVYFCASGSGLRGLRRRNTEAFFGQGTRLTVV.